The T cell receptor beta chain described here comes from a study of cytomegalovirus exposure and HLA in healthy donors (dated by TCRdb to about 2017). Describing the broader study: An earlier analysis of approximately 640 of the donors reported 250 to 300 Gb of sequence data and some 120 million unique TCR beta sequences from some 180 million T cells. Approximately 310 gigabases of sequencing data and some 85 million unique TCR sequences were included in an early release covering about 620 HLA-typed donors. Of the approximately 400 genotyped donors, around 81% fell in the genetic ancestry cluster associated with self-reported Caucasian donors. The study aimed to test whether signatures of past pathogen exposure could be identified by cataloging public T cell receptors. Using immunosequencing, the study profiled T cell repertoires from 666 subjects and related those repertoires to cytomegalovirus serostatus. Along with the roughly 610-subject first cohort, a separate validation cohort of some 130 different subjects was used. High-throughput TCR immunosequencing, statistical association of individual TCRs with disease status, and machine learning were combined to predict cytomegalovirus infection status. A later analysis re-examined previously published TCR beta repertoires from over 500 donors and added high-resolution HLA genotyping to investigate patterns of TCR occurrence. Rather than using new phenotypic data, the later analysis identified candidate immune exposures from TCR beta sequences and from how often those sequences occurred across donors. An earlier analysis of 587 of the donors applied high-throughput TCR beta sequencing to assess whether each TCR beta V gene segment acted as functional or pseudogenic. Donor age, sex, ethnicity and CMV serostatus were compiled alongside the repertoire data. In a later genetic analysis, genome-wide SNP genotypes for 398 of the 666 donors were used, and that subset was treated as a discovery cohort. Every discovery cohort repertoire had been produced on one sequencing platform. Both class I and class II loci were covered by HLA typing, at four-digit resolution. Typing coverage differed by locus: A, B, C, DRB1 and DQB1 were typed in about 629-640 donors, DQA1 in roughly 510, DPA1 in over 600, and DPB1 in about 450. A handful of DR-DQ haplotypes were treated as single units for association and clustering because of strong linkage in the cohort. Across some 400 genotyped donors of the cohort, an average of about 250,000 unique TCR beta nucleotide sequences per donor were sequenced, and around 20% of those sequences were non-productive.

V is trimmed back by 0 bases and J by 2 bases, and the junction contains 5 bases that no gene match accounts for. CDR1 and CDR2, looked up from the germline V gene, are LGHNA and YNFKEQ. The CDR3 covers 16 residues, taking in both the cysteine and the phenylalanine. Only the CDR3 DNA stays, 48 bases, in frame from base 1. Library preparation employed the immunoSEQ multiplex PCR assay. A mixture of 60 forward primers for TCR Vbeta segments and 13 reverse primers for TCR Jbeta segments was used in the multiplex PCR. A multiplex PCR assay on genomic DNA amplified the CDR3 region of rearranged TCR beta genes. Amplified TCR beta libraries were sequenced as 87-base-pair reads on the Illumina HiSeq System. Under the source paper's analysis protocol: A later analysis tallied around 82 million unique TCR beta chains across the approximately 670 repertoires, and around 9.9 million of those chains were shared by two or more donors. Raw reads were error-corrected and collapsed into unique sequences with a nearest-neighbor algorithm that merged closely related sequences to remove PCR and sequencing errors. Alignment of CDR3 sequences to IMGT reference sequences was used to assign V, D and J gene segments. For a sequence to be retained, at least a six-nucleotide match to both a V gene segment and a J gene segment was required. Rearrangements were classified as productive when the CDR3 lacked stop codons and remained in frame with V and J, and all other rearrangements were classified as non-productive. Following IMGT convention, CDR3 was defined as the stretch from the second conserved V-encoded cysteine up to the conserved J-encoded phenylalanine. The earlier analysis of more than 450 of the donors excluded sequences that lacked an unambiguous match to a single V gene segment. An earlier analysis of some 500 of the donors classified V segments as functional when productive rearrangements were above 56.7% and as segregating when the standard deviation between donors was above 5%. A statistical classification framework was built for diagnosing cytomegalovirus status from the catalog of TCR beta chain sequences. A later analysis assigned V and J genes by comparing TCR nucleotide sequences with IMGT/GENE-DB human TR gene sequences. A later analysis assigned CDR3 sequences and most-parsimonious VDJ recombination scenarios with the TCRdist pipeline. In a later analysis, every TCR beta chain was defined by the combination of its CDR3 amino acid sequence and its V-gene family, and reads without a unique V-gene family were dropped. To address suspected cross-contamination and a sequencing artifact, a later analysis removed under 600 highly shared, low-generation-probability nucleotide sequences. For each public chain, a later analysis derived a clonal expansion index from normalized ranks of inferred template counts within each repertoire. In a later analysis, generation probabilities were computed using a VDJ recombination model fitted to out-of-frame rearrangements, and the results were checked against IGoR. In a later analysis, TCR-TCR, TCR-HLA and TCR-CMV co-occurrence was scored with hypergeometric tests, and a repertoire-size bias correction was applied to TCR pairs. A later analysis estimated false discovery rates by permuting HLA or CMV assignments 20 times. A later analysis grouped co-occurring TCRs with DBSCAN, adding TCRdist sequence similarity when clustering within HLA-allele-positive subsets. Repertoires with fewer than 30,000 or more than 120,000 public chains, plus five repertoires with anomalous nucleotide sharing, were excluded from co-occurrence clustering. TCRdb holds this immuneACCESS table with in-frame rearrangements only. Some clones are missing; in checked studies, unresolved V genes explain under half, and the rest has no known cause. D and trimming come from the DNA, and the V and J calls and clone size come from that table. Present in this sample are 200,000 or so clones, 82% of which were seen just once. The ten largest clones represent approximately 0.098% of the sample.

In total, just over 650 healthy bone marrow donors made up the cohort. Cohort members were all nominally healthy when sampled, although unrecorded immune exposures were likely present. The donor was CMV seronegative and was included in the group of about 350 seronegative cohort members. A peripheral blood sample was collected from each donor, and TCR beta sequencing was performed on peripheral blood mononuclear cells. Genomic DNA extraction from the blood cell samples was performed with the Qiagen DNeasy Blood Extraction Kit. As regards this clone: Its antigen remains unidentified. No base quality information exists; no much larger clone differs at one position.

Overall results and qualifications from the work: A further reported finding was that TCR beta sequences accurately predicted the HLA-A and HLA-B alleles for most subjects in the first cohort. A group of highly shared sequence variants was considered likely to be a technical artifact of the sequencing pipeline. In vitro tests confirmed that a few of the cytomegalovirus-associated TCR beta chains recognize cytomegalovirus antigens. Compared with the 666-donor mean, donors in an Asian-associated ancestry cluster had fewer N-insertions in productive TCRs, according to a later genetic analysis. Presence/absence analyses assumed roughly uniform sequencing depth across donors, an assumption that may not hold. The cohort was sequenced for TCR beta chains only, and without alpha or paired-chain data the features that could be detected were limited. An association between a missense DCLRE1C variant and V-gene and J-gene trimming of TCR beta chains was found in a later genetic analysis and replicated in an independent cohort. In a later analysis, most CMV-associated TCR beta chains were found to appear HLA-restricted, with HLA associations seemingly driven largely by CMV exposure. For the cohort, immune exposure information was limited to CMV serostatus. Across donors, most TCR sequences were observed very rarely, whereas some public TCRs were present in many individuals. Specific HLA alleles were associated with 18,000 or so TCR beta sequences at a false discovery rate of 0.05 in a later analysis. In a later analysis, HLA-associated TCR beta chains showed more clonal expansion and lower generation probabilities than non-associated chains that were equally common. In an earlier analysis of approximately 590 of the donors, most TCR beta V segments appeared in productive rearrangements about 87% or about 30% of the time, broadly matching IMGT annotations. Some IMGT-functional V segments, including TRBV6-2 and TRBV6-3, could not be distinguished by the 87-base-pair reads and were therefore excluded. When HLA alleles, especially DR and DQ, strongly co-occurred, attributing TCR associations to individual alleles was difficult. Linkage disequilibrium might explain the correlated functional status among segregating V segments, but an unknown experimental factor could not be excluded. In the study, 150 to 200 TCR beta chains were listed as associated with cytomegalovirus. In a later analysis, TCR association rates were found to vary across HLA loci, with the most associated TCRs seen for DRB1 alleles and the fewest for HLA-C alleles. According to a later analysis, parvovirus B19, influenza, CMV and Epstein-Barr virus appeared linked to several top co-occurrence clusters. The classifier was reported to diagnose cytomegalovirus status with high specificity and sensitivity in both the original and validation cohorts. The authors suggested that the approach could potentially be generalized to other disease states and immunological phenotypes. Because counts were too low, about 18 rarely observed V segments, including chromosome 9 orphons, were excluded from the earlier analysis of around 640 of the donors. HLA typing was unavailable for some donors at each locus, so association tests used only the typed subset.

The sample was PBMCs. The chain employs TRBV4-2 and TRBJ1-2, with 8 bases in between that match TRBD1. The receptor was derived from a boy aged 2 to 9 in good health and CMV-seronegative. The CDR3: CASSQDLQGANYGYTF. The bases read TGTGCCAGCAGCCAAGATCTTCAGGGGGCCAACTATGGCTACACCTTC.